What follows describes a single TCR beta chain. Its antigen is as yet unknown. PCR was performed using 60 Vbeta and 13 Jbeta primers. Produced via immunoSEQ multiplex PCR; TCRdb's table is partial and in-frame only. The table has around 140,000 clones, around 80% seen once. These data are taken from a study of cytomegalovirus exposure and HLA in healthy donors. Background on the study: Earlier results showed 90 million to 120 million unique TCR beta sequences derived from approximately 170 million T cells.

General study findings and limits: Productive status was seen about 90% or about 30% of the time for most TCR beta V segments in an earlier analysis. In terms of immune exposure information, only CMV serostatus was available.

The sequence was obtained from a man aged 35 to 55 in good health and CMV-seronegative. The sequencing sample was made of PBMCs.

The CDR3 spells CASSTSGGLQEQFF. The DNA of the CDR3 is TGTGCCAGTAGTACTAGCGGGGGGCTCCAGGAGCAGTTCTTC. The chain joins TRBV19 to TRBJ2-1; 11 nucleotides line up with TRBD2. With 4 bases clipped from V and 10 bases from J, the junction kept 6 bases outside the gene matches. CDR1 LNHDA and CDR2 SQIVND come from the germline V gene (reference sequence). The CDR3 is 14 residues long.